Given below is one T cell receptor beta chain in context. Its antigen is unidentified. The data derive from a study of CD8+ T cells in alopecia areata. Looking at the study overall: In an open-label trial, patients got 5 to 10 mg tofacitinib twice daily. Study-wide results and caveats: Normal skin contains resident alphabeta T cells, and these are also sequenced in scalp samples. Especially in alopecia totalis/universalis, lesional scalp showed greater clonality than normal scalp did.

Germline CDR1 SEHNR, CDR2 FQNEAQ (reference sequence). The ends were cut back, 1 base at V and 3 bases at J, with 4 bases in the middle. The CDR3 has 12 amino acids. Indicated treatment: oral pan-JAK inhibitor, 5-10 mg twice daily. Peripheral blood samples and lesional scalp punch biopsies were obtained from alopecia areata patients. Extraction of RNA preceded its reverse transcription into cDNA, which served as the sequencing template. Libraries were prepared by immunoSEQ multiplex PCR; TCRdb keeps only in-frame clonotypes and omits some of them. Counted here are roughly 100,000 clones, about nine tenths occurring once; the ten biggest clones make up approximately 12%.

This TCR was sampled from a human donor with alopecia areata. Sequenced material: CD8+ T cells sorted from blood, taken around week 30, from a patient treated with tofacitinib. The chain joins TRBV7-9 to TRBJ2-7; no clear D. CDR3 DNA sequence: TGTGCCAGCAGCTTAGACAACTACGAGCAGTACTTC. This gives the protein CASSLDNYEQYF.